These 4 T cell receptor beta chains were all obtained from the same sample, sequenced in a study of shared clonotypes between healthy human individuals. CD8 cells regarded as naive lacked CD45RO, were positively chosen for CCR7, and omitted terminally differentiated effector memory CD45RA+ cells. Sequencing was performed with immunoSEQ multiplex PCR; in TCRdb, only in-frame clones are kept and a portion is missing. The sample has over 2 million clones, about 95% seen once. Sequenced material: naive CD8+ T cells sorted from blood. Receptor source: a man younger than 35 in good health.

The V call is TRBV11-1, the J call TRBJ2-7; TRBD1 agrees at 7 bases. Germline trimming cut 3 bases from V and 0 bases from J; bases unmatched to any gene: 2. The germline CDR1 and CDR2 sequences are SGHAT and FQDESV (reference sequence). The CDR3 runs to 14 residues. CDR3 sequence (DNA): TGTGCCAGCAGCTTTTCAGGGGGCTCCTACGAGCAGTACTTC. Translation gives CASSFSGGSYEQYF.

The chain links TRBV28 to TRBJ2-7, with D tentatively TRBD1 or TRBD2 (6 bases each). The CDR3 extends over 14 amino acids. Germline V gene lookup returns CDR1 MDHEN and CDR2 SYDVKM. The germline V and J ends were trimmed by 2 bases and 3 bases, with 11 bases remaining between them. The CDR3 spells CASSLEGGNYEQYF. The DNA of the CDR3 is TGTGCCAGCAGTTTAGAAGGGGGGAACTACGAGCAGTACTTC.

This sequence joins TRBV28 and TRBJ1-5; D uncertain. Germline assignment: CDR1 MDHEN and CDR2 SYDVKM. V shed 4 bases and J shed 6 bases, with 25 bases lying between them. The CDR3 is made up of 18 amino acids. CDR3 protein: CASSYESAVPGLGQPQHF. The CDR3 DNA reads as TGTGCCAGCAGTTACGAATCGGCGGTCCCGGGGTTAGGTCAGCCCCAGCATTTT.

The CDR3: CAISDNPGTGVGGELFF. CDR3 bases: TGTGCCATCAGTGATAATCCAGGGACAGGGGTAGGCGGGGAGCTGTTTTTT. V and J are TRBV10-3 and TRBJ2-2, with TRBD1 matching over 10 bases. The CDR3 is 17 residues long. The ends lost 3 bases at V and 7 bases at J; junction bases unmatched: 11. The germline CDR1 and CDR2 sequences are ENHRY and SYGVKD.